This T cell receptor (beta chain) was retrieved from a study of T cell responses to AZD1222 COVID-19 vaccine. Whole-study results and caveats: The reported proportion of spike-specific TCRs targeting unmutated variant regions was nearly half. Spike as a whole was targeted by vaccine-associated CD4 TCRs, dominant at 160-218 and 743-854. Among the donors, most were white British and more were female, and clonal diversity was possibly underestimated.

Repertoires were generated with immunoSEQ multiplex PCR, while TCRdb's copy carries only in-frame clones and drops some. Of approximately 130,000 clones in the sample, 70% to 90% were seen once. This CDR3 contains 16 residues. The germline V gene has CDR1 KGHDR and CDR2 SFDVKD. V dropped 0 bases and J dropped 2 bases, with 9 bases sitting between them. As to this clone: Its antigen is not known.

The chain has TRBV24-1 and TRBJ2-2; D gene uncertain. The source was peripheral blood, collected 28 days after the second AZD1222 dose. This clonotype originated in an adult who received the AZD1222 COVID-19 vaccine. The CDR3 nucleotides are TGTGCCACCAGTGATTTGTTGGCCGATAACACCGGGGAGCTGTTTTTT. It yields the protein CATSDLLADNTGELFF.